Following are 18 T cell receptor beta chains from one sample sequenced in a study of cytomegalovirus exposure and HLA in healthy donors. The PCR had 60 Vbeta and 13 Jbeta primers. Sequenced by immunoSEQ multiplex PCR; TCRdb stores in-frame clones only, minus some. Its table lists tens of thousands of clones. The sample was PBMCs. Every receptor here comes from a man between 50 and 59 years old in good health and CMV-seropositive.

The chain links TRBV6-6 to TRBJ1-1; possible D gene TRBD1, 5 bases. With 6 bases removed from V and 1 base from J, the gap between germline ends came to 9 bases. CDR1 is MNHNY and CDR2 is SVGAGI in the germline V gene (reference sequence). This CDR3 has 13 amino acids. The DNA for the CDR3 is TGTGCCAGCAGCAGGGAAGGGAACACTGAAGCTTTCTTT. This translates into CASSREGNTEAFF.

The CDR3 is CASRKAGGNEQFF. The CDR3 DNA is TGCGCCAGCAGGAAGGCGGGAGGGAATGAGCAGTTCTTC. This chain uses TRBV5-1 with TRBJ2-1, with TRBD2 identical over 9 bases. The CDR3 is 13 residues long. From germline, CDR1 is SGHRS and CDR2 YFSETQ. J gave up 7 bases and V 5 bases, and 4 bases lay outside the gene matches.

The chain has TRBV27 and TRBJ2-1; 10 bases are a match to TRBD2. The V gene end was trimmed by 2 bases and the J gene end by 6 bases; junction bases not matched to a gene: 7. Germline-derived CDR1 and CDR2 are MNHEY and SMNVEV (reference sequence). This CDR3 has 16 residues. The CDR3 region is CASSLPRTSGSNEQFF. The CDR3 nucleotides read TGTGCCAGCAGTTTACCCCGGACTAGCGGATCCAATGAGCAGTTCTTC.

This chain's CDR3 is CASGYRTVYGYTF. For the CDR3, the DNA is TGTGCCAGCGGCTACAGGACAGTCTATGGCTACACCTTC. The chain recombines TRBV6-5 with TRBJ1-2, with a tentative D call TRBD1 (6 bases). This CDR3 region has 13 residues. Trimming shortened V by 8 bases and J by 4 bases, and 14 bases separated the two germline ends. Germline CDR1 and CDR2: MNHEY and SVGAGI.

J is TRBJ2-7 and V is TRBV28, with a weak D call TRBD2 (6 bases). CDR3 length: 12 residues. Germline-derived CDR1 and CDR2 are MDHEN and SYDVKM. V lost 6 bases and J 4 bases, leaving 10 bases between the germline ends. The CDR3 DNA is TGTGCCAGCAGCCCTGGGGGGTACGAGCAGTACGTC. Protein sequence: CASSPGGYEQYV.

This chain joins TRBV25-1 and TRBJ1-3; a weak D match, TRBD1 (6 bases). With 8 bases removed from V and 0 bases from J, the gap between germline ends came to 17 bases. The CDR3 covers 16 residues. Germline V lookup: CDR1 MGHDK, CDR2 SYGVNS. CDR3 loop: CASFGNREGSGNTIYF. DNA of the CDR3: TGTGCCAGCTTTGGGAACAGGGAGGGCTCTGGAAACACCATATATTTT.

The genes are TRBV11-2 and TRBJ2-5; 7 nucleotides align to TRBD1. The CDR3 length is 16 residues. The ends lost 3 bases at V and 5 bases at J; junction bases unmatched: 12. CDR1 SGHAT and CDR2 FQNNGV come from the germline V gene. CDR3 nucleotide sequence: TGTGCCAGCAGCTTGGTCGGACAGGACTGGGGGGAGACCCAGTACTTC. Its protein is CASSLVGQDWGETQYF.

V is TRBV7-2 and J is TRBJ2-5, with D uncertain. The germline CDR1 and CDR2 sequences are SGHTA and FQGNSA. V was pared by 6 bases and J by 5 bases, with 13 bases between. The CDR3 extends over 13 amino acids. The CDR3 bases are TGTGCCAGCAGTTTCACAGATTTGGAGACCCAGTACTTC. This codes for CASSFTDLETQYF.

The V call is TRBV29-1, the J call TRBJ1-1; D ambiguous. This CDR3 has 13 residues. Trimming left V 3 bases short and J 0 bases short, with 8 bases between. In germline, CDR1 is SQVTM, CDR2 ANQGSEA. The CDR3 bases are TGCAGCGTTGATGTCAGTATGAACACTGAAGCTTTCTTT. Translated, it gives CSVDVSMNTEAFF.

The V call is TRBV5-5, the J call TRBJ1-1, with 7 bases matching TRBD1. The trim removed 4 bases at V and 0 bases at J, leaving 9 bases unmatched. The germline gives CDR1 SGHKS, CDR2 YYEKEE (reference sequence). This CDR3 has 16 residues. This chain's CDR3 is CASSSSSGTVNTEAFF. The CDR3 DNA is TGTGCCAGCAGCAGTTCATCCGGGACAGTGAACACTGAAGCTTTCTTT.

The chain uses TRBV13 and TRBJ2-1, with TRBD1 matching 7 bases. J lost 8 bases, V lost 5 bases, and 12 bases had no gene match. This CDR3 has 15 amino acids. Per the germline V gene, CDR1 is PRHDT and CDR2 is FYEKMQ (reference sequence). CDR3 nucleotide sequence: TGTGCCAGCAGCCCCCGACAGGGTGGGGGCGATGAGCAGTTCTTC. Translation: CASSPRQGGGDEQFF. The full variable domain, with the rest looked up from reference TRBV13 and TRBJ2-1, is AAGVIQSPRHLIKEKRETATLKCYPIPRHDTVYWYQQGPGQDPQFLISFYEKMQSDKGSIPDRFSAQQFSDYHSELNMSSLELGDSALYFCASSPRQGGGDEQFFGPGTRLTVL.

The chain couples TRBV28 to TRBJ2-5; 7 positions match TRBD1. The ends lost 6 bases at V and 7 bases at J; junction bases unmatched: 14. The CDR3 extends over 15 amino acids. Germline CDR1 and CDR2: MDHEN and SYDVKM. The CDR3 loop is CASSKRGLGSWTQYF. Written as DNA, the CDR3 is TGTGCCAGCAGCAAAAGGGGGCTGGGTAGTTGGACCCAGTACTTC.

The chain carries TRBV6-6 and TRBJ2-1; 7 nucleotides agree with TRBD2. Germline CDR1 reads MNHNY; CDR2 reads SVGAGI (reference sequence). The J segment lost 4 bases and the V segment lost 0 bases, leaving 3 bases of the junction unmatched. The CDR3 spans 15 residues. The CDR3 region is CASSYSTGLYNEQFF. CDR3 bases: TGTGCCAGCAGTTACTCGACGGGACTATACAATGAGCAGTTCTTC.

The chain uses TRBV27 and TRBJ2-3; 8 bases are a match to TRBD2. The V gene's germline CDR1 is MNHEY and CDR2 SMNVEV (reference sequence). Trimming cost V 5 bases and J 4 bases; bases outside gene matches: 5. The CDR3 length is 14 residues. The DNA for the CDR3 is TGTGCCAGCAGTCGAGCGGGAGTGGCAGATACGCAGTATTTT. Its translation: CASSRAGVADTQYF.

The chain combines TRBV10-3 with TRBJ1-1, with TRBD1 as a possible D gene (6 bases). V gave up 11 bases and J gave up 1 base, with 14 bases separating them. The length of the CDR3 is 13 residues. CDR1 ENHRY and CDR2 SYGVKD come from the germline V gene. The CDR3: CASHKTGNTEAFF. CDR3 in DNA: TGTGCCTCCCACAAGACAGGGAACACTGAAGCTTTCTTT.

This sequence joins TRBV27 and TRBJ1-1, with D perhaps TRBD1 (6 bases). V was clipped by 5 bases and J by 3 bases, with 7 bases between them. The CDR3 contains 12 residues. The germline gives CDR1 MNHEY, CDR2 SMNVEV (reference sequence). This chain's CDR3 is CASSDRYTEAFF. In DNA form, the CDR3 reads TGTGCCAGCAGTGACAGGTACACTGAAGCTTTCTTT.

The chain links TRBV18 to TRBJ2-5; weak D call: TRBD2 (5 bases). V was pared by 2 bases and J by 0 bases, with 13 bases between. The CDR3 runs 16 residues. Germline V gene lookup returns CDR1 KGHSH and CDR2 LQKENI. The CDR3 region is CASSPSRARYQETQYF. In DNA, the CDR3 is TGTGCCAGCTCACCATCGAGGGCCCGATACCAAGAGACCCAGTACTTC.

CDR3 in amino acids: CASSSQGGTGELFF. The CDR3, as DNA: TGTGCCAGCAGCTCACAGGGTGGCACCGGGGAGCTGTTTTTT. The chain is built from TRBV7-9 and TRBJ2-2; a possible D gene is TRBD1 (6 bases). V lost 4 bases and J lost 4, with 10 bases in between. There are 14 residues in the CDR3. The germline gives CDR1 SEHNR, CDR2 FQNEAQ (reference sequence).